This T cell receptor beta chain emerged from a study of cytomegalovirus exposure and HLA in healthy donors. Study-wide findings and caveats: The classifier reportedly diagnosed cytomegalovirus status with high specificity and sensitivity. Data from an earlier analysis indicated that most TCR beta V segments were productive either about 90% or about 30% of the time.

It was with 60 Vbeta and 13 Jbeta primers that the PCR ran. Original analysis: Unique TCR beta chains numbered about 79 million in a later analysis, with around 12 million shared. The repertoire was sequenced with immunoSEQ multiplex PCR; TCRdb's copy has only in-frame clones and lacks some. The D gene and trimming were derived from the DNA, and the V and J assignments and clone size from that table. The profile shows about 180,000 clones, 70% to 85% of them singletons. A note on this clone: No antigen is known for it. Germline is not matched at one junction end, which may reflect a read error.

The CDR3 loop spans 14 amino acids. The germline gives CDR1 SGHRS, CDR2 YFSETQ. Donors likely had unrecorded immune exposures despite being nominally healthy when sampled. The V call is TRBV5-1, the J call TRBJ1-2; D is unclear. This clonotype was sampled from a man younger than 35 in good health and CMV-seronegative. The sample consisted of PBMCs. The CDR3 region is CASSRLDGSGGYPF. The CDR3 bases are TGCGCCAGCAGCCGACTAGACGGGTCCGGTGGCTACCCCTTC.